A selection of T cell receptor beta chains follows, all from one sample in a study of molecular identifiers for immune sequencing clone quantification. A single record per CDR3 protein comes from TCRdb applying MiXCR to the PCR reads. The sample includes 400,000 to 600,000 distinct CDR3 sequences, about 21% of them seen just once. The specimen was naive CD8+ T cells from blood, with Jurkat cell RNA spiked in. Source of these receptors: a human donor in good health. Some libraries in this study had Jurkat cell RNA spiked in. CDR3s include the opening cysteine and the closing phenylalanine or tryptophan. Each record gives: D gene, J gene, clone size, V gene, CDR3 protein, CDR3 DNA. D genes are given only for firm matches. Not every row has a clone size; where given, it reads once, few, many or a size class.

NA TRBJ2-7 few TRBV5-6 CASSLGLVPYEQYF TGTGCCAGCAGCTTGGGACTAGTCCCCTACGAGCAGTACTTC
TRBD1 TRBJ1-1 NA TRBV29-1 CSVAGRGINTKAFF TGCAGCGTTGCCGGCAGGGGGATCAACACTAAAGCTTTCTTT
TRBD2 TRBJ2-3 NA TRBV3-1 CASRQEWSSGARTDTQYF TGTGCCAGCAGGCAAGAATGGTCTAGCGGGGCTCGCACAGATACGCAGTATTTT
NA TRBJ2-7 many TRBV20-1 CSARSRDSYEQYF TGCAGTGCTAGATCCCGGGACTCCTACGAGCAGTACTTC
NA TRBJ1-3 few TRBV7-9 CASYQENTIYF TGTGCCAGCTACCAGGAGAACACCATATATTTT
NA TRBJ2-2 NA TRBV20-1 CSACDYNTGELFF TGCAGTGCCTGTGACTACAACACCGGGGAGCTGTTTTTT
NA TRBJ2-5 few TRBV28 CASRIDMETQYF TGTGCCAGCAGGATCGACATGGAGACCCAGTACTTC
TRBD1 TRBJ2-3 many TRBV4-2 CASSPWTGSTDTQYF TGTGCCAGCAGCCCCTGGACAGGAAGCACAGATACGCAGTATTTT
NA TRBJ2-1 NA TRBV12-3/TRBV12-4 CASSFGVEGSFYNEQFF TGTGCCAGCAGCTTCGGGGTCGAAGGCAGCTTCTACAATGAGCAGTTCTTC
NA TRBJ2-7 many TRBV5-1 CASSFTGALHEQYF TGCGCCAGCAGCTTTACGGGCGCCTTGCACGAGCAGTACTTC
NA TRBJ2-2 few TRBV6-5 CASSSGAGTGELFF TGTGCCAGCAGCTCAGGGGCGGGGACCGGGGAGCTGTTTTTT
NA TRBJ1-6 NA TRBV10-1 CASSEAGDNSPLHF TGCGCCAGCAGTGAGGCAGGGGATAATTCACCCCTCCACTTT
NA TRBJ2-2 NA TRBV4-3 CASSQRKSGLVSTGELFF TGCGCCAGCAGCCAAAGAAAGAGCGGATTAGTTTCGACCGGGGAGCTGTTTTTT
TRBD1 TRBJ2-2 few TRBV19 CASTVGTGVTGELFF TGTGCCAGTACCGTCGGGACAGGGGTCACCGGGGAGCTGTTTTTT
TRBD1 TRBJ2-2 few TRBV27 CASSDPGTGGINTGELFF TGTGCCAGCAGTGATCCCGGGACAGGGGGAATAAACACCGGGGAGCTGTTTTTT
NA TRBJ2-2 NA TRBV19 CASSIGTRATGELFF TGTGCCAGTAGTATAGGGACAAGGGCCACCGGGGAGCTGTTTTTT